Listed here are 32 T cell receptor beta chains from one sample, sequenced in a study of neurological immune-mediated disorders. From the 5' RACE reads, TCRdb called clonotypes with MiXCR, one entry per CDR3 protein. The table lists about 30,000 distinct CDR3 sequences, approximately 5% of them singletons, with around 1.9% in the top ten. The sequencing input was CD4+ T cells from blood. The receptors were gathered from a woman aged 45 to 65 in good health.

This clonotype was detected many times. The chain uses TRBV19 and TRBJ2-1, with 9 bases matching TRBD2. The V gene's germline CDR1 is LNHDA and CDR2 SQIVND (reference sequence). The CDR3 length is 14 residues. After removal of 7 bases from V and 2 bases from J, the junction contained 3 bases not matched to a gene. CDR3: CASKGGRAYNEQFF. The DNA of the CDR3 is TGTGCCAGTAAGGGCGGGAGGGCCTACAATGAGCAGTTCTTC. The full variable domain, its missing parts supplied by reference TRBV19 and TRBJ2-1, is DGGITQSPKYLFRKEGQNVTLSCEQNLNHDAMYWYRQDPGQGLRLIYYSQIVNDFQKGDIAEGYSVSREKKESFPLTVTSAQKNPTAFYLCASKGGRAYNEQFFGPGTRLTVL.

The chain combines TRBV10-3 with TRBJ1-1; TRBD1 aligns across 9 bases. The CDR3 totals 16 residues. The J segment lost 0 bases and the V segment lost 6 bases, leaving 8 bases of the junction unmatched. The germline gives CDR1 ENHRY, CDR2 SYGVKD. This CDR3 is CAIRGTGGGMNTEAFF. Here the CDR3 DNA reads TGTGCCATCAGAGGAACAGGGGGCGGCATGAACACTGAAGCTTTCTTT.

This clonotype was seen at least ten times. The chain uses TRBV29-1 and TRBJ2-2, with no clear D. Germline V gene lookup returns CDR1 SQVTM and CDR2 ANQGSEA. V lost 5 bases and J lost 1, with 5 bases in between. This CDR3 is 12 amino acids long. The CDR3 region has the DNA TGCAGCGTTCCCGGGAACACCGGGGAGCTGTTTTTT. Translating gives CSVPGNTGELFF.

This clonotype occurred many times. The J gene is TRBJ1-5, the V gene TRBV20-1, with TRBD1 as a possible D gene (5 bases). Trimming cost V 2 bases and J 3 bases, with 11 bases left between them. Germline values: CDR1 DFQATT, CDR2 SNEGSKA (reference sequence). CDR3 length equals 14 residues. This chain's CDR3 is CSARSGQVNQPQHF. The DNA for the CDR3 is TGCAGTGCTAGATCGGGGCAGGTCAATCAGCCCCAGCATTTT.

There are many counts of this clonotype. The rearrangement joins TRBV29-1 to TRBJ1-1, with a weak D call TRBD1 (6 bases). Germline V CDR1 and CDR2: SQVTM, ANQGSEA. CDR3 length: 12 residues. V lost 4 bases to trimming and J lost 7 bases, with 13 bases between them. The CDR3 DNA follows: TGCAGCGTTGTAGGGGGGGGCGGTGAAGCTTTCTTT. Translation: CSVVGGGGEAFF.

This clonotype was picked up many times. The chain carries TRBV10-3 and TRBJ2-2; 8 positions agree with TRBD2. CDR1 and CDR2 from the germline V gene are ENHRY and SYGVKD. The CDR3 loop spans 16 amino acids. V lost 7 bases, J lost 3 bases, and 10 bases stayed unmatched. Here the CDR3 reads CAINPGRGSDTGELFF. Written as DNA, the CDR3 is TGTGCCATCAATCCCGGGAGGGGGTCGGACACCGGGGAGCTGTTTTTT.

This clonotype has at least ten counts. CDR3 in DNA: TGTGCCAGCAGCTTAGATGGGGGCGGCAATCAGCCCCAGCATTTT. Residues: CASSLDGGGNQPQHF. V usage is TRBV7-2 and J usage is TRBJ1-5; perhaps TRBD1 as D (6 bases). Trimming cost V 1 base and J 2 bases, with 9 bases left between them. The CDR3 loop spans 15 amino acids. Germline CDR1 SGHTA, CDR2 FQGNSA. Based on the CDR3 plus reference TRBV7-2 and TRBJ1-5, the full variable domain is GAGVSQSPSNKVTEKGKDVELRCDPISGHTALYWYRQSLGQGLEFLIYFQGNSAPDKSGLPSDRFSAERTGGSVSTLTIQRTQQEDSAVYLCASSLDGGGNQPQHFGDGTRLSIL.

The V gene is TRBV24-1, the J gene TRBJ2-3; maybe TRBD2 (5 bases). The CDR3 contains 12 residues. V dropped 4 bases and J dropped 10 bases, with 11 bases sitting between them. From germline, CDR1 is KGHDR and CDR2 SFDVKD. For the CDR3, the DNA is TGTGCCACCAGTGACCATCCCGGGGCGCAGTATTTT. Residues: CATSDHPGAQYF.

This clonotype has ten or more counts. The chain joins TRBV9 to TRBJ2-3; the D gene could be TRBD1 or TRBD2 (5 bases each). This CDR3 spans 14 amino acids. Germline CDR1 is SGDLS and CDR2 is YYNGEE. V was cut by 6 bases and J by 5 bases, with 16 bases left in between. The CDR3 here is CASNYPGAGDTQYF. DNA for the CDR3: TGTGCCAGCAACTATCCCGGGGCCGGAGATACGCAGTATTTT.

This clonotype was detected ten times or more. The chain couples TRBV7-2 to TRBJ1-5, with a tentative D call TRBD1 (6 bases). The V gene's germline CDR1 is SGHTA and CDR2 FQGNSA. The CDR3 has 15 residues. V lost 1 base to trimming and J lost 4 bases, with 11 bases between them. The CDR3 DNA reads TGTGCCAGCAGCTTAGTCGGGGGCGGAAATCAGCCCCAGCATTTT. Translation gives CASSLVGGGNQPQHF. Together with reference TRBV7-2 and TRBJ1-5, the CDR3 gives the full variable domain: GAGVSQSPSNKVTEKGKDVELRCDPISGHTALYWYRQSLGQGLEFLIYFQGNSAPDKSGLPSDRFSAERTGGSVSTLTIQRTQQEDSAVYLCASSLVGGGNQPQHFGDGTRLSIL.

This clonotype has ten or more counts. The chain joins TRBV25-1 to TRBJ2-5, with TRBD2 identical over 12 bases. Unmatched junction bases numbered 4, after V lost 1 base and J lost 4 bases. From germline, CDR1 is MGHDK and CDR2 SYGVNS. The CDR3 is made up of 16 amino acids. The CDR3 DNA sequence: TGTGCCAGCAGTGAATTCAGGGGACTAGCGGGAGAGACCCAGTACTTC. Translating it yields CASSEFRGLAGETQYF.

The sample holds many counts of this clonotype. The chain couples TRBV7-2 to TRBJ1-1; D unclear. CDR3 length: 15 amino acids. CDR1 SGHTA and CDR2 FQGNSA come from the germline V gene. The germline V and J ends were trimmed by 5 bases and 0 bases, with 13 bases remaining between them. CDR3 protein: CASSVGLFMNTEAFF. For the CDR3, the DNA is TGTGCCAGCAGCGTAGGACTGTTTATGAACACTGAAGCTTTCTTT.

This clonotype occurred many times. The rearrangement uses TRBV18 and TRBJ2-7; no firm D call. This CDR3 is built from 14 residues. The V end lost 2 bases, the J end lost 0 bases, and 8 bases lay between the germline ends. Germline assignment: CDR1 KGHSH and CDR2 LQKENI. The CDR3 reads CASSPVRSSYEQYF. The CDR3 nucleotides read TGTGCCAGCTCACCAGTCAGAAGCTCCTACGAGCAGTACTTC.

This clonotype showed up just a few times. With a much larger clone just one base away, this may be a read error. The genes are TRBV20-1 and TRBJ2-7, with TRBD2 identical over 9 bases. The CDR3 is made up of 13 amino acids. Germline V gene lookup returns CDR1 DFQATT and CDR2 SNEGSKA (reference sequence). The DNA of the CDR3 is TGCGGTGCTAGGGGGACTAGCCCCTACGAGCAGTACTTC. Its translation: CGARGTSPYEQYF.

This clonotype has a count of ten or more. This chain connects TRBV4-3 to TRBJ2-1; D is tentatively TRBD1 or TRBD2 (5 bases each). Between the trimmed V and J ends, which lost 1 base and 8 bases, there was a span of 6 bases. There are 12 residues in the CDR3. Germline V gene data show CDR1 as LGHNA and CDR2 as YSLEER. The CDR3 DNA reads as TGCGCCAGCAGCCAAGTGGGGGATGAGCAGTTCTTC. It translates to CASSQVGDEQFF.

Many counts were recorded for this clonotype. The J gene is TRBJ1-3, the V gene TRBV29-1; D may be TRBD1 (6 bases). Trimming removed 6 bases at V and 4 bases at J, with 16 bases between. The CDR3 covers 14 residues. Germline CDR1 is SQVTM and CDR2 is ANQGSEA. The CDR3 is CSVKNRGPGNTIYF. The CDR3 bases are TGCAGCGTAAAAAACCGGGGGCCAGGAAACACCATATATTTT.

The table lists this clonotype with many counts. The rearrangement links TRBV30 to TRBJ1-1, with 8 positions matching TRBD1. The length of the CDR3 is 14 residues. V gave up 0 bases and J gave up 1 base; unmatched junction bases: 1. Looked up from germline, CDR1 is GTSNPN and CDR2 is SVGIG (reference sequence). The CDR3 DNA sequence: TGTGCCTGGAGTGTAGACAGGGGGAACACTGAAGCTTTCTTT. As protein: CAWSVDRGNTEAFF.

This clonotype was counted only a few times. This rearrangement joins TRBV19 to TRBJ1-3; D is undetermined. Trimming pared 8 bases from V and 0 bases from J, leaving 2 bases between. Germline CDR1 is LNHDA and CDR2 is SQIVND (reference sequence). CDR3 length: 11 amino acids. For the CDR3, the DNA is TGTGCCAGTGGCTCTGGAAACACCATATATTTT. This translates into CASGSGNTIYF. The variable domain in full, completed from reference TRBV19 and TRBJ1-3, reads DGGITQSPKYLFRKEGQNVTLSCEQNLNHDAMYWYRQDPGQGLRLIYYSQIVNDFQKGDIAEGYSVSREKKESFPLTVTSAQKNPTAFYLCASGSGNTIYFGEGSWLTVV.

This clonotype showed up many times. This sequence joins TRBV29-1 and TRBJ1-1; possible D gene TRBD1, 6 bases. Germline V lookup: CDR1 SQVTM, CDR2 ANQGSEA. The V end lost 6 bases, the J end lost 0 bases, and 17 bases lay between the germline ends. This CDR3 region has 15 residues. The CDR3 DNA follows: TGCAGCGTAGACCACCTCAGGGGAATGAACACTGAAGCTTTCTTT. The encoded protein is CSVDHLRGMNTEAFF.

The chain has TRBV20-1 and TRBJ2-3; 9 nucleotides match TRBD2. The CDR3 totals 14 residues. In germline, CDR1 is DFQATT, CDR2 SNEGSKA (reference sequence). The CDR3 protein is CNAPVAGAADTQYF. CDR3 nucleotide sequence: TGCAATGCCCCTGTAGCGGGAGCGGCAGATACGCAGTATTTT.

This clonotype was counted ten times or more. The chain carries TRBV6-2 or TRBV6-3 and TRBJ2-6, with D perhaps TRBD1 (6 bases). Germline CDR1 reads MNHEY; CDR2 reads SVGEGT. V lost 5 bases to trimming and J lost 4 bases, with 15 bases between them. The CDR3 extends over 16 amino acids. As DNA, the CDR3 is TGTGCCAGCAGTAGAACCGCAGGGGCAGGGGCCAACGTCCTGACTTTC. Protein sequence: CASSRTAGAGANVLTF.

This clonotype occurred many times. This chain joins TRBV11-2 and TRBJ2-1; D remains ambiguous. Germline CDR1 SGHAT, CDR2 FQNNGV. The V and J ends lost 3 bases and 16 bases respectively, with 16 bases between them. The CDR3 is made up of 12 amino acids. CDR3 bases: TGTGCCAGCAGCTTGTTGACCTTCCGAAGATTCTTC. Its protein is CASSLLTFRRFF.

This clonotype was seen many times. The rearrangement links TRBV9 to TRBJ1-1, with D possibly being TRBD1 (5 bases). From germline, CDR1 is SGDLS and CDR2 YYNGEE. V was clipped by 9 bases and J by 4 bases, with 16 bases between them. The CDR3 extends over 13 amino acids. The CDR3 loop reads CATSQGWSTEAFF. In DNA, the CDR3 is TGTGCCACTAGTCAGGGATGGAGCACTGAAGCTTTCTTT.

This clonotype was counted at least ten times. The chain is built from TRBV28 and TRBJ1-4; no clear D gene. The CDR3 sequence is 14 residues long. V gave up 3 bases and J gave up 0 bases, with 5 bases separating them. Germline-derived CDR1 and CDR2 are MDHEN and SYDVKM. The CDR3 region has the DNA TGTGCCAGCAGTTTGCAGTCAACTAATGAAAAACTGTTTTTT. It encodes CASSLQSTNEKLFF.

The sample holds many counts of this clonotype. The chain couples TRBV6-1 to TRBJ2-5; 9 bases agree with TRBD1. V lost 7 bases, J lost 0 bases, and 6 bases stayed unmatched. From germline, CDR1 is MNHNS and CDR2 SASEGT. The CDR3 sequence is 15 residues long. As DNA, the CDR3 is TGTGCCAGCATCCGGACAGGGGCGTACCAAGAGACCCAGTACTTC. Its translation: CASIRTGAYQETQYF.

This clonotype was seen repeatedly, ten times or more. The chain recombines TRBV11-2 with TRBJ1-5; D may be TRBD1 (5 bases). The CDR3 loop spans 15 amino acids. V lost 5 bases and J lost 0, with 11 bases in between. In germline, CDR1 is SGHAT, CDR2 FQNNGV. CDR3 sequence reads: CASSPEGNSNQPQHF. The CDR3 DNA sequence: TGTGCCAGCAGCCCCGAGGGGAATAGCAATCAGCCCCAGCATTTT.

This clonotype has ten or more counts. The chain has TRBV5-1 and TRBJ2-3; D ambiguous. The germline gives CDR1 SGHRS, CDR2 YFSETQ. This CDR3 spans 14 amino acids. Trimming shortened V by 4 bases and J by 2 bases, and 11 bases separated the two germline ends. The CDR3 nucleotides are TGCGCCAGCAGCCCCGGTATGATCACAGATACGCAGTATTTT. Its protein product is CASSPGMITDTQYF.

This clonotype was counted ten times or more. This sequence joins TRBV5-1 and TRBJ2-3; D is perhaps TRBD2 (7 bases). The CDR3 sequence is 17 residues long. Germline V gives CDR1 SGHRS, CDR2 YFSETQ. The ends were cut back, 3 bases at V and 3 bases at J, with 20 bases in the middle. The chain's CDR3 is CASSSEGRGGGTDTQYF. The DNA for the CDR3 is TGCGCCAGCAGCTCGGAGGGTCGAGGGGGGGGAACAGATACGCAGTATTTT.

This clonotype was seen repeatedly, ten times or more. The chain recombines TRBV5-1 with TRBJ1-1, with D tentatively TRBD1 (6 bases). Trimming shortened V by 1 base and J by 4 bases, and 8 bases separated the two germline ends. Germline V gene sequence: CDR1 SGHRS, CDR2 YFSETQ. The CDR3 runs to 13 residues. This CDR3 is CASSLTGLTEAFF. In DNA form, the CDR3 reads TGCGCCAGCAGCTTGACAGGGCTCACTGAAGCTTTCTTT.

This clonotype has ten or more counts. The gene calls are TRBV7-2 and TRBJ2-5, with TRBD2 identical over 7 bases. CDR1 and CDR2 (germline): SGHTA, FQGNSA. The CDR3 spans 14 residues. The trim removed 1 base at V and 5 bases at J, leaving 4 bases unmatched. The CDR3 loop reads CASSLVGGRETQYF. DNA of the CDR3: TGTGCCAGCAGCTTAGTGGGAGGGAGGGAGACCCAGTACTTC.

V gene TRBV15 combines with J gene TRBJ2-1; D unclear. The CDR3 spans 13 residues. Between the trimmed V and J ends, which lost 0 bases and 10 bases, there was a span of 10 bases. Germline V gene lookup returns CDR1 LNHNV and CDR2 YYDKDF (reference sequence). The CDR3 DNA is TGTGCCACCAGCAGAGATTTGTCTCACGAGCAGTTCTTC. Translation: CATSRDLSHEQFF.

There are many counts of this clonotype. This rearrangement joins TRBV3-1 to TRBJ1-2; D unresolved. The V gene lost 2 bases and the J gene lost 1 base, with 14 bases spanning the gap. CDR3 size: 16 residues. Germline V gives CDR1 LGHDT, CDR2 YNNKEL (reference sequence). The CDR3 sequence: CASSQTIRNNNYGYTF. The CDR3 region has the DNA TGTGCCAGCAGCCAAACTATAAGGAACAATAACTATGGCTACACCTTC.